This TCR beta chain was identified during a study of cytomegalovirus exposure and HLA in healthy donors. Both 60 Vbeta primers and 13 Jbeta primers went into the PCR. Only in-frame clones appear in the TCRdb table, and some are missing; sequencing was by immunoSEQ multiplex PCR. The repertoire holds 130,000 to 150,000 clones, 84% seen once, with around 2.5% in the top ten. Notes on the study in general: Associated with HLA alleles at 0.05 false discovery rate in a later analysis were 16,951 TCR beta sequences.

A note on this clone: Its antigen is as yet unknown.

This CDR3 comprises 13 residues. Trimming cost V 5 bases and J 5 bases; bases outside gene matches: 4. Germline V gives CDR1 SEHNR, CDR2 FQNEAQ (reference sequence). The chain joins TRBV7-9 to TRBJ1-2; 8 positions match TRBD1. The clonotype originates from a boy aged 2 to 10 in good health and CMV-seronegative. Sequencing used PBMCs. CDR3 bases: TGTGCCAGCAGCACGGACAGGGCTTATGGCTACACCTTC. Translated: CASSTDRAYGYTF.